Presented here are 18 T cell receptor beta chains from one specimen sequenced in a study of T cells in women clearing cervical HPV infection. Some clones are missing from TCRdb's copy, which holds only in-frame ones; the method was immunoSEQ multiplex PCR. This sample's clone table lists approximately 41,000 clones. The source material was blood buffy coat. The receptors come from a woman aged 18 to 75 with a cervical HPV16 infection that either progressed to CIN3+ or cleared (not recorded which).

As for this clone: From the germline J gene comes the end of the CDR3, since the read stops 3 residues before it. The rearrangement links TRBV18 to TRBJ2-7; weak D call: TRBD1 (5 bases). Trimming pared 3 bases from V and 1 base from J, leaving 19 bases between. The CDR3 sequence is 17 residues long. Germline V CDR1 and CDR2: KGHSH, LQKENI. The CDR3 protein is CASSPRTPLPNSYEQYF. The sequenced CDR3 bases are TGTGCCAGCTCACCGCGGACACCCCTCCCTAATTCCTACGAG.

Worth noting for this clone: Read data end 3 residues before the CDR3 end; the end is taken from the germline J gene. The genes are TRBV2 and TRBJ2-5, with 7 bases that match TRBD2. J lost 5 bases, V lost 6 bases, and 6 bases had no gene match. Germline V lookup: CDR1 SNHLY, CDR2 FYNNEI. The CDR3 totals 13 residues. The part of the CDR3 DNA that was read is TGTGCCAGCAGAACCGGGACTATGGAGACC. Translated, it gives CASRTGTMET. The whole CDR3 sequence is CASRTGTMETQYF. Filled out from reference TRBV2 and TRBJ2-5, the complete variable domain reads EPEVTQTPSHQVTQMGQEVILRCVPISNHLYFYWYRQILGQKVEFLVSFYNNEISEKSEIFDDQFSVERPDGSNFTLKIRSTKLEDSAMYFCASRTGTMETQYFGPGTRLLVL.

The sequenced part of the CDR3 DNA is TGCGCCAGCACAGAAGACTACAATGAG. Its protein is CASTEDYNE. The CDR3 in its entirety is CASTEDYNEQFF. The chain joins TRBV5-1 to TRBJ2-1, with D unclear. The CDR3 end is not reached by the read, which stops 3 residues before it; the germline J gene fills it in. Germline-derived CDR1 and CDR2 are SGHRS and YFSETQ. V lost 6 bases and J 3 bases, leaving 7 bases between the germline ends. This CDR3 spans 12 amino acids.

As regards this clone: The CDR3 goes on 3 residues after the read ends, and that part is filled in from the germline J gene. V gene TRBV10-1 combines with J gene TRBJ1-5; D ambiguous. Germline V gene sequence: CDR1 WNHNN, CDR2 SYGVQD (reference sequence). CDR3 length: 12 residues. V was pared by 5 bases and J by 2 bases, with 4 bases between. CDR3 DNA (partial): TGCGCCAGCAGTAGCGGCAATCAGCCC. It specifies CASSSGNQP. The CDR3 in full is CASSSGNQPQHF.

Regarding this clone: The read is 3 residues too short to cover the CDR3 end, so that end is filled in from the germline J gene. This chain connects TRBV30 to TRBJ1-4, with D unclear. V was clipped by 4 bases and J by 4 bases, with 16 bases between them. Looked up from germline, CDR1 is GTSNPN and CDR2 is SVGIG (reference sequence). The CDR3 is made up of 15 amino acids. The CDR3 region is CAWNIRGTRNEKLFF. Partial CDR3 DNA: TGTGCCTGGAATATTCGCGGTACCCGTAATGAAAAA.

About this clone itself: Read coverage stops 3 residues before the CDR3 terminus; the germline J gene supplies the remainder. The rearrangement uses TRBV11-2 and TRBJ2-1, with D uncertain. CDR1 and CDR2 (germline): SGHAT, FQNNGV. The CDR3 has 14 residues. V was pared by 3 bases and J by 6 bases, with 12 bases between. The sequenced part of the CDR3 DNA is TGTGCCAGCAGCTTGAGGCCCGACTTCAATGAG. Its protein product is CASSLRPDFNE. The entire CDR3 is CASSLRPDFNEQFF.

A note on this clone: Sequencing ends 3 residues short of the CDR3 end; the germline J gene provides the rest. The rearrangement joins TRBV5-1 to TRBJ1-3, with TRBD1 matching over 7 bases. Per germline, CDR1 SGHRS and CDR2 YFSETQ. CDR3 size: 16 residues. The V gene end was trimmed by 3 bases and the J gene end by 2 bases; junction bases not matched to a gene: 8. The part of the CDR3 DNA that was read is TGCGCCAGCAGCTCAGACAGGGCAGTAACTGGAAACACC. Translated: CASSSDRAVTGNT. The whole CDR3 sequence reads CASSSDRAVTGNTIYF.

The CDR3 here is CSARTSGQGGEQFF. Partial CDR3 DNA: TGCAGTGCTAGGACTAGCGGTCAAGGGGGTGAG. The J gene is TRBJ2-1, the V gene TRBV20-1; 9 bases align to TRBD2. The missing CDR3 end, 3 residues past where the read stops, is filled in from the germline J gene. The CDR3 is made up of 14 amino acids. J lost 9 bases, V lost 3 bases, and 9 bases had no gene match. Germline CDR1 DFQATT, CDR2 SNEGSKA (reference sequence).

Of note for this clone: The DNA ends 3 residues before the CDR3 does, and the rest of the CDR3 is filled in from the germline J gene. This rearrangement joins TRBV7-9 to TRBJ2-5, with TRBD1 identical over 7 bases. With V trimmed by 5 bases and J by 4 bases, 7 bases remained unmatched. This CDR3 is 14 amino acids long. The germline gives CDR1 SEHNR, CDR2 FQNEAQ (reference sequence). The CDR3 protein is CASSADRALETQYF. The sequenced CDR3 bases are TGTGCCAGCAGCGCAGACAGGGCCTTAGAGACC.

Of note for this clone: The read ends 3 residues early relative to the CDR3; the germline J gene fills the gap. This chain joins TRBV6-1 and TRBJ2-2; 7 bases fit TRBD1. CDR3 size: 16 residues. Germline V gene sequence: CDR1 MNHNS, CDR2 SASEGT. With V trimmed by 2 bases and J by 3 bases, 6 bases remained unmatched. The CDR3 bases that were read are TGTGCCAGCAGTGAACAAGGGGGCCTATACACCGGGGAG. This encodes CASSEQGGLYTGE. The whole CDR3 sequence is CASSEQGGLYTGELFF.

Worth noting for this clone: The observed sequence ends 3 residues before the CDR3 terminus, with the missing tail filled in from the germline J gene. The rearrangement joins TRBV15 to TRBJ2-1; 12 positions match TRBD2. Germline CDR1 LNHNV, CDR2 YYDKDF (reference sequence). The CDR3 totals 19 residues. Losses at the gene ends were 1 base for V and 0 bases for J; bases not matched to a gene: 7. CDR3 loop: CATSRAGTSGWSSYNEQFF. The CDR3 bases that were read are TGTGCCACCAGCAGAGCCGGGACTAGCGGGTGGAGCTCCTACAATGAG.

As for this clone: The read terminates 3 residues ahead of where the CDR3 ends, so the germline J gene completes it. The V and J genes are TRBV7-6 and TRBJ1-4; 9 nucleotides match TRBD1. J was trimmed by 6 bases and V by 4 bases; bases with no gene match: 15. The CDR3 is 18 residues long. Looked up from germline, CDR1 is SGHVS and CDR2 is FNYEAQ. The CDR3 bases that were read are TGTGCCAGCAGCTCGACCCCCGTAGGGACAGGGTACGATGAAAAA. Its translation is CASSSTPVGTGYDEK. The full-length CDR3 reads as CASSSTPVGTGYDEKLFF. The full variable domain, rest sourced from reference TRBV7-6 and TRBJ1-4, is GAGVSQSPRYKVTKRGQDVALRCDPISGHVSLYWYRQALGQGPEFLTYFNYEAQQDKSGLPNDRFSAERPEGSISTLTIQRTEQRDSAMYRCASSSTPVGTGYDEKLFFGSGTQLSVL.

As regards this clone: Read sequence stops 3 residues before the CDR3 end, and the germline J gene provides the missing end. The same CDR3 also results from other DNA sequences found in this sample. The chain uses TRBV18 and TRBJ1-1; the match to TRBD1 covers 9 bases. V was pared by 0 bases and J by 4 bases, with 0 bases of the junction left unmatched. In germline, CDR1 is KGHSH, CDR2 LQKENI. The CDR3 spans 14 residues. The covered CDR3 bases are TGTGCCAGCTCACCACCGACAGGGGGCACTGAA. Its translation: CASSPPTGGTE. The full CDR3 reads CASSPPTGGTEAFF. Based on the CDR3 plus reference TRBV18 and TRBJ1-1, the full variable domain is NAGVMQNPRHLVRRRGQEARLRCSPMKGHSHVYWYRQLPEEGLKFMVYLQKENIIDESGMPKERFSAEFPKEGPSILRIQQVVRGDSAAYFCASSPPTGGTEAFFGQGTRLTVV.

As regards this clone: The read stops 3 residues short of the end of the CDR3; the missing end is completed from the germline J gene. The rearrangement joins TRBV4-1 to TRBJ2-7, with D unclear. The CDR3 length is 17 residues. Between the trimmed V and J ends, which lost 0 bases and 1 base, there was a span of 16 bases. CDR1 and CDR2 from the germline V gene are MGHRA and YSYEKL. The CDR3 spells CASSQDRGGPESYEQYF. The sequenced CDR3 bases are TGCGCCAGCAGCCAAGATAGAGGCGGTCCCGAGTCCTACGAG.

For this clone: The CDR3 end falls 3 residues outside the read, so it is completed with the germline J gene. The chain uses TRBV5-1 and TRBJ1-6, with a possible D match to TRBD1 (6 bases). The germline gives CDR1 SGHRS, CDR2 YFSETQ. The ends were cut back, 2 bases at V and 10 bases at J, with 16 bases in the middle. This CDR3 is built from 15 residues. The CDR3 sequence is CASSLGTMQGSPLHF. The CDR3 DNA, read in part, is TGCGCCAGCAGCTTAGGGACCATGCAGGGGTCACCC.

Comments on this clone: The read ends 3 residues early relative to the CDR3; the germline J gene fills the gap. V usage is TRBV7-9 and J usage is TRBJ1-4; possible D gene TRBD1, 5 bases. Trimming removed 3 bases at V and 7 bases at J, with 9 bases between. Germline lookup yields CDR1 SEHNR and CDR2 FQNEAQ (reference sequence). The CDR3 is 13 amino acids. CDR3 DNA, as far as it was read: TGTGCCAGCAGCTTCCGGGGGGGTGAAAAA. It encodes CASSFRGGEK. The whole CDR3 sequence is CASSFRGGEKLFF. Full variable domain (missing parts from reference TRBV7-9 and TRBJ1-4): DTGVSQNPRHKITKRGQNVTFRCDPISEHNRLYWYRQTLGQGPEFLTYFQNEAQLEKSRLLSDRFSAERPKGSFSTLEIQRTEQGDSAMYLCASSFRGGEKLFFGSGTQLSVL.

CDR3 DNA, as far as it was read: TGTGCCAGCTCTCAGGGACAGGGTAAAAGTGGC. It translates to CASSQGQGKSG. In full, the CDR3 reads CASSQGQGKSGYTF. The chain couples TRBV18 to TRBJ1-2; TRBD1 matches 9 bases. Read coverage stops 3 residues before the CDR3 terminus; the germline J gene supplies the remainder. The V gene's germline CDR1 is KGHSH and CDR2 LQKENI. The V segment lost 6 bases and the J segment 7 bases; nucleotides outside the gene matches: 9. There are 14 residues in the CDR3.

With regard to this clone: The read gets to within 3 residues of the CDR3 end, and the germline J gene fills in the rest. This sequence joins TRBV19 and TRBJ1-5, with D possibly matching TRBD1 (5 bases). This CDR3 contains 13 residues. The V gene lost 8 bases and the J gene lost 7 bases, with 15 bases spanning the gap. Germline V CDR1 and CDR2: LNHDA, SQIVND (reference sequence). CDR3: CASGGRGDQPQHF. The part of the CDR3 DNA that was read is TGTGCCAGTGGAGGGAGGGGTGACCAGCCC.